This T cell receptor (beta chain) was sequenced for a study of identical twins. TCRdb re-called the 5' RACE reads with MiXCR, one entry per CDR3 protein. The table shows about 1.7 million distinct CDR3 sequences, with less than 40% occurring only once. V lost 2 bases and J lost 5; bases outside the gene matches: 11. Per the germline V gene, CDR1 is MNHNS and CDR2 is SASEGT. The CDR3 contains 18 residues. This clonotype was recorded a few times. Its antigen remains unidentified. Findings and limits, study-wide: Abundant cord blood beta clonotypes carried fewer insertions; memory repertoires showed none.

Healthy Caucasians, and only they, were the donors. The chain is built from TRBV6-1 and TRBJ2-3; 12 positions match TRBD2. The clonotype comes from a newborn girl in good health. The sample consisted of cord blood. CDR3 sequence reads: CASSELPTSGRRIDTQYF. The CDR3 DNA follows: TGTGCCAGCAGTGAACTCCCGACTAGCGGGAGACGGATAGATACGCAGTATTTT.